The following is a T cell receptor (beta chain) sequence with its context. This sample stems from a study of resident and recirculating memory T cells in vitiligo. Some clones are missing from TCRdb's copy, which holds only in-frame ones; the method was immunoSEQ multiplex PCR. The data hold 40,000 to 50,000 clones, with over 90% observed a single time. Patients had to be free of confetti depigmentation, indicating active vitiligo. The sequence derives from a male donor with vitiligo. The sample consisted of blood.

DNA for the CDR3: TGTGCCAGCAGCGCCTTAGCGGGGGAGAACACAGATACGCAGTATTTT. Translated, it gives CASSALAGENTDTQYF. The V and J genes are TRBV7-3 and TRBJ2-3; 9 bases are a match to TRBD2. The CDR3 extends over 16 amino acids. The J segment lost 2 bases and the V segment lost 5 bases, leaving 8 bases of the junction unmatched. In germline, CDR1 is SGHTA, CDR2 FQGTGA.